The 31 T cell receptor beta chains below were found in one sample sequenced in a study of blood T cell repertoires in COVID-19. Data came from immunoSEQ multiplex PCR; TCRdb stores just in-frame clones and leaves some out. There are about 220,000 clones in the sample; 80% to 85% occur only once, and approximately 5.6% lies in the top ten. Sequencing was carried out using peripheral blood. The source of these receptors is a woman aged 70-85 years with COVID-19, enrolled during active disease.

This clone was found a few times. The chain combines TRBV30 with TRBJ2-7; a weak D match, TRBD1 (5 bases). The germline V gene has CDR1 GTSNPN and CDR2 SVGIG (reference sequence). The V and J ends lost 1 base and 3 bases respectively, with 16 bases between them. The CDR3 sequence is 15 residues long. CDR3 protein: CAWSEGVGLLYEQYF. The CDR3 nucleotides are TGTGCCTGGAGTGAAGGGGTGGGGCTGCTCTACGAGCAGTACTTC.

This chain uses TRBV28 with TRBJ1-5; D gene uncertain. This CDR3 contains 14 residues. Germline CDR1 and CDR2: MDHEN and SYDVKM. The V end lost 3 bases, the J end lost 2 bases, and 8 bases lay between the germline ends. This chain's CDR3 is CASSFMRGNQPQHF. The CDR3 bases are TGTGCCAGCAGTTTTATGAGGGGCAATCAGCCCCAGCATTTT.

The V gene is TRBV6-2 or TRBV6-3, the J gene TRBJ1-2, with D maybe TRBD1 (5 bases). V was clipped by 5 bases and J by 4 bases, with 14 bases between them. The germline V gene has CDR1 MNHEY and CDR2 SVGEGT. CDR3 size: 14 residues. The CDR3 bases are TGTGCCAGCAGTCCGCAGGGATCAATCTATGGCTACACCTTC. This sequence encodes CASSPQGSIYGYTF.

This chain joins TRBV7-9 and TRBJ2-1, with 9 positions matching TRBD2. CDR1 is SEHNR and CDR2 is FQNEAQ in the germline V gene (reference sequence). After removal of 1 base from V and 7 bases from J, the junction contained 14 bases not matched to a gene. The CDR3 spans 18 residues. The CDR3 reads CASSLGRSLAGRDNEQFF. The DNA for the CDR3 is TGTGCCAGCAGCTTAGGTCGGTCCCTAGCGGGAAGGGATAATGAGCAGTTCTTC.

Regarding this clone: A read error may account for a junction end that differs from germline. The chain uses TRBV7-9 and TRBJ1-2, with 10 bases that match TRBD1. This CDR3 has 13 amino acids. Germline assignment: CDR1 SEHNR and CDR2 FQNEAQ (reference sequence). CDR3 in amino acids: CASSYGQGGGMGF. For the CDR3, the DNA is TGTGCCAGCAGCTATGGACAGGGGGGCGGAATGGGCTTC.

This clone was seen a handful of times. V is TRBV6-5 and J is TRBJ2-7, with 8 bases that match TRBD1. The CDR3 sequence is 13 residues long. The V and J ends lost 10 bases and 2 bases, in that order; junction bases with no gene match: 7. CDR1 MNHEY and CDR2 SVGAGI come from the germline V gene. The CDR3 region has the DNA TGTGCCACCGAAACAGGGGGTGCCTACGAGCAGTACTTC. This translates into CATETGGAYEQYF.

The gene calls are TRBV5-1 and TRBJ2-3; 7 nucleotides agree with TRBD1. Unmatched junction bases numbered 10, after V lost 0 bases and J lost 6 bases. The CDR3 is 16 residues long. Germline V CDR1 and CDR2: SGHRS, YFSETQ. For the CDR3, the DNA is TGCGCCAGCAGCTTGGGGGGGACAGTTATTGGGGATACGCAGTATTTT. This sequence encodes CASSLGGTVIGDTQYF.

There are a few counts of this clone. V and J are TRBV19 and TRBJ2-7; weak D call: TRBD1 (6 bases). Trimming removed 3 bases at V and 3 bases at J, with 15 bases between. CDR1 is LNHDA and CDR2 is SQIVND in the germline V gene (reference sequence). The CDR3 extends over 15 amino acids. The CDR3 is CASSMALGTIYEQYF. CDR3 coding DNA: TGTGCCAGTAGTATGGCTCTAGGGACAATCTACGAGCAGTACTTC.

The chain links TRBV5-5 to TRBJ1-2; D is possibly TRBD1 (6 bases). V was pared by 0 bases and J by 2 bases, with 8 bases between. CDR3 length: 14 residues. CDR1 is SGHKS, CDR2 YYEKEE, per germline (reference sequence). The CDR3 reads CASSLAGANYGYTF. CDR3 in DNA: TGTGCCAGCAGCTTGGCAGGGGCCAACTATGGCTACACCTTC. The variable domain in full, with the rest retrieved from reference TRBV5-5 and TRBJ1-2, is DAGVTQSPTHLIKTRGQQVTLRCSPISGHKSVSWYQQVLGQGPQFIFQYYEKEERGRGNFPDRFSARQFPNYSSELNVNALLLGDSALYLCASSLAGANYGYTFGSGTRLTVV.

This rearrangement joins TRBV11-3 to TRBJ2-7; D possibly corresponds to TRBD2 (6 bases). V was clipped by 0 bases and J by 7 bases, with 10 bases between them. CDR1 is SGHNT and CDR2 is YENEEA in the germline V gene. The CDR3 extends over 13 amino acids. CDR3 loop: CASSLDMGREQYF. In DNA form, the CDR3 reads TGTGCCAGCAGCTTAGATATGGGGAGGGAGCAGTACTTC.

About this clone: The sample has other DNA sequences that encode this CDR3 too. The rearrangement joins TRBV28 to TRBJ1-4; TRBD1 agrees at 10 bases. CDR1 is MDHEN and CDR2 is SYDVKM in the germline V gene. The CDR3 runs to 15 residues. With V trimmed by 5 bases and J by 8 bases, 8 bases remained unmatched. CDR3 protein: CASSPPGQGREKLFF. In nucleotides, the CDR3 is TGTGCCAGCAGTCCGCCGGGACAGGGGCGGGAAAAACTGTTTTTT.

For the CDR3, the DNA is TGTGCCAGCTCACCTCAGACAGGGGCGGACACTGAAGCTTTCTTT. Protein: CASSPQTGADTEAFF. The V and J genes are TRBV18 and TRBJ1-1, with TRBD1 matching over 8 bases. The germline V gene has CDR1 KGHSH and CDR2 LQKENI. The CDR3 spans 15 residues. The V gene end was trimmed by 3 bases and the J gene end by 3 bases; junction bases not matched to a gene: 6.

This chain uses TRBV9 with TRBJ2-3; 13 nucleotides align to TRBD2. CDR3 length equals 18 residues. Unmatched junction bases numbered 6, after V lost 0 bases and J lost 2 bases. Germline V CDR1 and CDR2: SGDLS, YYNGEE. The CDR3 nucleotides read TGTGCCAGCAGCGTAGGGACTAGCGGGAGAAGTTTCACAGATACGCAGTATTTT. Protein: CASSVGTSGRSFTDTQYF.

The chain carries TRBV5-1 and TRBJ1-1, with 12 nucleotides matching TRBD1. Germline CDR1 reads SGHRS; CDR2 reads YFSETQ. The length of the CDR3 is 15 residues. The V segment lost 0 bases and the J segment 10 bases; nucleotides outside the gene matches: 7. Here the CDR3 reads CASSLDGTGGAAAFF. Written as DNA, the CDR3 is TGCGCCAGCAGCTTGGACGGGACAGGGGGCGCGGCAGCTTTCTTT.

The V and J genes are TRBV5-4 and TRBJ1-1; 9 bases line up with TRBD1. The germline CDR1 and CDR2 sequences are SGHNT and YYREEE (reference sequence). The CDR3 runs to 14 residues. J lost 7 bases, V lost 0 bases, and 4 bases had no gene match. The CDR3 sequence is CASSLEQGAGEAFF. In DNA, the CDR3 is TGTGCCAGCAGCTTGGAACAGGGGGCAGGTGAAGCTTTCTTT.

This CDR3 is CASSLVGVGSNYGYTF. CDR3 DNA sequence: TGTGCCAGCAGTCTGGTTGGCGTGGGCTCGAACTATGGCTACACCTTC. J is TRBJ1-2 and V is TRBV27; no definite D call. The ends were cut back, 5 bases at V and 2 bases at J, with 18 bases in the middle. CDR3 length: 16 residues. Germline-derived CDR1 and CDR2 are MNHEY and SMNVEV (reference sequence).

The sample holds many counts of this clone. The chain combines TRBV11-2 with TRBJ1-2; 7 nucleotides match TRBD1. Looked up from germline, CDR1 is SGHAT and CDR2 is FQNNGV. V shed 5 bases, J shed 3 bases, and the junction held 9 bases outside the gene matches. The CDR3 has 15 residues. The CDR3 spells CASSTGTADYYGYTF. The CDR3 coding sequence is TGTGCCAGCAGCACAGGGACAGCCGACTACTATGGCTACACCTTC.

The chain recombines TRBV29-1 with TRBJ1-2, with 7 bases lining up with TRBD1. The CDR3 totals 14 residues. The germline CDR1 and CDR2 sequences are SQVTM and ANQGSEA. V lost 5 bases, J lost 4 bases, and 10 bases stayed unmatched. The CDR3 loop reads CSVTTGEKGYGYTF. As DNA, the CDR3 is TGCAGCGTTACTACAGGGGAGAAGGGCTATGGCTACACCTTC.

The chain is built from TRBV6-2 or TRBV6-3 and TRBJ1-1, with TRBD1 matching over 7 bases. CDR1 MNHEY and CDR2 SVGEGT come from the germline V gene. V lost 4 bases to trimming and J lost 1 base; unmatched junction nucleotides: 9. CDR3 length equals 16 residues. The CDR3 sequence is CASSSPDRAGNTEAFF. The CDR3 nucleotides read TGTGCCAGCAGTTCCCCAGACAGGGCTGGGAACACTGAAGCTTTCTTT.

This clone showed up just a few times. The rearrangement uses TRBV14 and TRBJ1-2; no definite D call. V lost 1 base and J 10 bases, leaving 10 bases between the germline ends. Germline V gene lookup returns CDR1 SGHDN and CDR2 FVKESK. The CDR3 covers 12 residues. Written as DNA, the CDR3 is TGTGCCAGCAGCCAAGTTCAGGCCCACTACACCTTC. It translates to CASSQVQAHYTF.

The chain couples TRBV2 to TRBJ1-5; weak D call: TRBD1 (5 bases). The germline CDR1 and CDR2 sequences are SNHLY and FYNNEI. Trimming left V 6 bases short and J 7 bases short, with 16 bases between. The CDR3 sequence is 14 residues long. CDR3 region: CASRGGVGLQPQHF. The CDR3 region has the DNA TGTGCCAGCAGAGGAGGGGTCGGGTTGCAGCCCCAGCATTTT.

V is TRBV6-2 or TRBV6-3 and J is TRBJ1-2; TRBD1 might be the D (6 bases). The CDR3 spans 12 residues. Trimming cost V 4 bases and J 7 bases, with 10 bases left between them. CDR1 and CDR2 from the germline V gene are MNHEY and SVGEGT. The CDR3 sequence is CASSSGTTGYTF. CDR3 nucleotide sequence: TGTGCCAGCAGTTCCGGGACAACTGGCTACACCTTC.

The V call is TRBV30, the J call TRBJ1-2; perhaps TRBD1 as D (5 bases). V was trimmed by 0 bases and J by 2 bases, leaving 16 bases between them. CDR1 is GTSNPN, CDR2 SVGIG, per germline (reference sequence). This CDR3 region has 16 residues. CDR3 sequence reads: CAWSVRSQGGNYGYTF. The CDR3 DNA is TGTGCCTGGAGTGTACGGTCCCAGGGAGGGAACTATGGCTACACCTTC.

This chain links TRBV25-1 with TRBJ1-3, with D possibly TRBD1 on 6 matching bases. Germline V lookup: CDR1 MGHDK, CDR2 SYGVNS. V gave up 10 bases and J gave up 5 bases, with 12 bases separating them. The CDR3 spans 12 residues. CDR3 in DNA: TGTGCCACCTCAGGGGCGCGAAACACCATATATTTT. This sequence encodes CATSGARNTIYF.

The chain joins TRBV27 to TRBJ1-4; D call uncertain. The CDR3 totals 16 residues. The germline V gene has CDR1 MNHEY and CDR2 SMNVEV (reference sequence). V lost 2 bases and J lost 5, with 15 bases in between. The CDR3 loop is CASSLPTGRKNEKLFF. CDR3 sequence (DNA): TGTGCCAGCAGTTTACCGACCGGGAGAAAAAATGAAAAACTGTTTTTT.

The chain links TRBV6-2 or TRBV6-3 to TRBJ1-3; D gene uncertain. This CDR3 contains 15 residues. The V end was cut by 5 bases, the J end by 0 bases, with 11 bases between. Germline-derived CDR1 and CDR2 are MNHEY and SVGEGT. CDR3: CASSGRIISGNTIYF. For the CDR3, the DNA is TGTGCCAGCAGTGGCAGGATTATCTCTGGAAACACCATATATTTT.

The chain employs TRBV4-3 and TRBJ2-1, with 10 bases that match TRBD2. The germline gives CDR1 LGHNA, CDR2 YSLEER. This CDR3 region has 16 residues. J was trimmed by 4 bases and V by 5 bases; bases with no gene match: 8. The CDR3 loop reads CASSVQTSGAYNEQFF. The CDR3 bases are TGCGCCAGCAGCGTCCAAACTAGCGGGGCGTACAATGAGCAGTTCTTC.

The chain links TRBV28 to TRBJ2-7; no definite D call. The CDR3 is 12 residues long. Germline CDR1 reads MDHEN; CDR2 reads SYDVKM. V dropped 3 bases and J dropped 4 bases, with 7 bases sitting between them. In DNA form, the CDR3 reads TGTGCCAGCAGTTTCGTGAGGTACGAGCAGTACTTC. Translating it yields CASSFVRYEQYF.

This clone was seen a single time. The chain combines TRBV5-1 with TRBJ2-2; TRBD2 matches 12 bases. This CDR3 is 16 amino acids long. Per germline, CDR1 SGHRS and CDR2 YFSETQ. The junction had 6 bases not matched to a gene; V was cut back by 3 bases and J by 6 bases. DNA of the CDR3: TGCGCCAGCAGCTCGACTAGCGGGAGACGCTCCGGGGAGCTGTTTTTT. It is translated as CASSSTSGRRSGELFF.

V usage is TRBV6-5 and J usage is TRBJ2-7; 8 nucleotides align to TRBD2. The germline V gene has CDR1 MNHEY and CDR2 SVGAGI. The ends lost 8 bases at V and 3 bases at J; junction bases unmatched: 12. This CDR3 is built from 15 residues. The CDR3 spells CASREGPNNYYEQYF. CDR3 in DNA: TGTGCCAGCCGGGAGGGACCTAACAACTACTACGAGCAGTACTTC.

The rearrangement links TRBV4-3 to TRBJ1-6; 8 bases line up with TRBD1. With V trimmed by 3 bases and J by 10 bases, 8 bases remained unmatched. Germline V CDR1 and CDR2: LGHNA, YSLEER. The CDR3 is 15 amino acids. CDR3 residues: CASSHSTGEESPLHF. CDR3 coding DNA: TGCGCCAGCAGCCATTCGACAGGGGAGGAATCACCCCTCCACTTT.